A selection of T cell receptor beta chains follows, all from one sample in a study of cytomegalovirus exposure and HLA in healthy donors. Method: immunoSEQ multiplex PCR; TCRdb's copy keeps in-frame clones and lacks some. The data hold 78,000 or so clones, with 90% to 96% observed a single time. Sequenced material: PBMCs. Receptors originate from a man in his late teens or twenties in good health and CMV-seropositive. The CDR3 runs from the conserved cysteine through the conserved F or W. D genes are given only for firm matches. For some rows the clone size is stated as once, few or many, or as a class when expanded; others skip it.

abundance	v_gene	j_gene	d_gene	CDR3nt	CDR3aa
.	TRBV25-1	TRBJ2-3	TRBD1	TGTGCCAGCAGCGAAGGGACAGGGAGGCTTGATACGCAGTATTTT	CASSEGTGRLDTQYF
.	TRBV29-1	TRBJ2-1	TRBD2	TGCAGCGTTGAAGGTCGGCCTAGCGGGAACAATGAGCAGTTCTTC	CSVEGRPSGNNEQFF
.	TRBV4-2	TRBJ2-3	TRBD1	TGTGCCAGCAGCCAAGTGGGACGGGGGACAGGGACAGATACGCAGTATTTT	CASSQVGRGTGTDTQYF
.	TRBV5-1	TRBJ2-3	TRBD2	TGCGCCAGCAGCTCACCGAGCGGGGGGGATACGCAGTATTTT	CASSSPSGGDTQYF
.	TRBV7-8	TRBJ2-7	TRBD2	TGTGCCAGCAGCTCTTGGACTAGCGGTGAGCAGTACTTC	CASSSWTSGEQYF
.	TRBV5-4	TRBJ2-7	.	TGTGCCAGCAGCTCATCCTACGAGCAGTACTTC	CASSSSYEQYF
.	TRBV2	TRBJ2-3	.	TGTGCCAGCAGCCCCCCCAGGGCTAGCACAGATACGCAGTATTTT	CASSPPRASTDTQYF
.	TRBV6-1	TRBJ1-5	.	TGTGCCAGCAGTGAGGAGGGTTATCAGCCCCAGCATTTT	CASSEEGYQPQHF
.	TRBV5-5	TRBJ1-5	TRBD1	TGTGCCAGCAGCCTGACAGGGTTCAATCAGCCCCAGCATTTT	CASSLTGFNQPQHF
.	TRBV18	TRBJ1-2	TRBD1	TGTGCCAGCTCACCGAGGGGGCGCGGGGACCATGGCTACACCTTC	CASSPRGRGDHGYTF
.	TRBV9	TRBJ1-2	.	TGTGCCAGCAGCGGAGAGGGCTTC	CASSGEGF
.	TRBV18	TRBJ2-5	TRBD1	TGTGCCAGCTCACCACGGGACAGGGCAGAGACCCAGTACTTC	CASSPRDRAETQYF
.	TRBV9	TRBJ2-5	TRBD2	TGTGCCAGCAGCAGACTAGCGGGAGGTCTGGTGGAGACCCAGTACTTC	CASSRLAGGLVETQYF
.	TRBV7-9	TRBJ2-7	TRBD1	TGTGCCAGCAGCTCTTCAGTGACAGGGCCTTACTCCTACGAGCAGTACTTC	CASSSSVTGPYSYEQYF
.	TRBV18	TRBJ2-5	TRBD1	TGTGCCAGCTCACCACCCGGACAGGGAGGAAAGACCCAGTACTTC	CASSPPGQGGKTQYF
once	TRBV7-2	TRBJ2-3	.	TGTGCCAGCAGCTCAGCAGATACGCAGTATTTT	CASSSADTQYF
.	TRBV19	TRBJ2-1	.	TGTGCCACAAAACGGGAGCTCGGCGCTGATGAGCAGTTCTTC	CATKRELGADEQFF
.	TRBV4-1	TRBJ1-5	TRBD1	TGCGCCAGCAGCCGAACGACAGGGGACAATCAGCCCCAGCATTTT	CASSRTTGDNQPQHF
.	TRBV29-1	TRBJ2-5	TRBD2	TGCAGCGTGCGGGCGGGGGGGGCTCGGGAGACCCAGTACTTC	CSVRAGGARETQYF
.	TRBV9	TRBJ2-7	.	TGTGCCAGCAGCGCGTTCCCCACTAAGGAGTCTCCCTACGAGCAGTACTTC	CASSAFPTKESPYEQYF
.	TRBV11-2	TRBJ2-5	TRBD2	TGTGCCAGCAGCCCGCTAGCGGGAGGTAGGGAGACCCAGTACTTC	CASSPLAGGRETQYF
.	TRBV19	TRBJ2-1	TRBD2	TGTGCCAGCCGAGGACTAGCCTGGCATGAGCAGTTCTTC	CASRGLAWHEQFF
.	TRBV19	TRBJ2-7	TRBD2	TGTGCCAGTAGTATTGGACTAGATCTCACCTACGAGCAGTACTTC	CASSIGLDLTYEQYF
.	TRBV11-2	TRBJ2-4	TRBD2	TGTGCCAGCAGCCCATTCGGGGGGAGGAGCCAAAACATTCAGTACTTC	CASSPFGGRSQNIQYF
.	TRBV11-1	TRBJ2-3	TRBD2	TGTGCCACCGGGACTAGCCGATATACGCAGTATTTT	CATGTSRYTQYF
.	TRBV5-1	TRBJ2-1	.	TGCGCCAGCAGCTTGGCCGGGGGTGCCAATGAGCAGTTCTTC	CASSLAGGANEQFF
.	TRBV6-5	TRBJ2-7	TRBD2	TGTGCCAGCAGTTCACTAGCGGCCTCCTACGAGCAGTACTTC	CASSSLAASYEQYF
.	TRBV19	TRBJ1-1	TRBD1	TGTGCCAGTAGTCCAGGGGGCACTGAAGCTTTCTTT	CASSPGGTEAFF
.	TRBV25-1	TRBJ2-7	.	TGTGCCAGCAGTGATTCGGGTACCCTCTACGAGCAGTACTTC	CASSDSGTLYEQYF
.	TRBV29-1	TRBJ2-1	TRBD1	TGCAGCGCCCGGACAGGGGGCTTGAATGAGCAGTTCTTC	CSARTGGLNEQFF
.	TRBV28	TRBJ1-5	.	TGTGCCATCCGAACCGCTGGGACTCCGCAAAGGGGGCCCCAGCATTTT	CAIRTAGTPQRGPQHF
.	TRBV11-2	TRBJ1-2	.	TGTGCCAGCAGCTTACGGAGTCCTAACTATGGCTACACCTTC	CASSLRSPNYGYTF
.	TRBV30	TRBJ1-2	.	TGTGCCTGGGACAACGGGGACTATGGCTACACCTTC	CAWDNGDYGYTF
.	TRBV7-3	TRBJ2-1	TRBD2	TGTGCCAGCAGCTCCACTAGCGGGACCTACAATGAGCAGTTCTTC	CASSSTSGTYNEQFF
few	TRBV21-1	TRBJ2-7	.	TGTGCCAGCACCGACATAGTAAACCACCCCTACGAGCAGTACTTC	CASTDIVNHPYEQYF
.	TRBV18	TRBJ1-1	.	TGTGCCAGCTCACCCGTTTCTGGGCGGGGGACTGAAGCTTTCTTT	CASSPVSGRGTEAFF
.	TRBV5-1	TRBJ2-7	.	TGCGCCAGCAGCTTGCAACAGGGTTCATACGAGCAGTACTTC	CASSLQQGSYEQYF
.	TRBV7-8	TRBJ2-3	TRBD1	TGTGCCAGCAGCTTCGGGACAGGGGTAACAGATACGCAGTATTTT	CASSFGTGVTDTQYF
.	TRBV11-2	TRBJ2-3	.	TGTGCCAGCAGCTCGTTATCGGAGCGCACAGATACGCAGTATTTT	CASSSLSERTDTQYF
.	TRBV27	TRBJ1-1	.	TGTGCCAGCAGTTTCGGTCCTCTTAGCACTGAAGCTTTCTTT	CASSFGPLSTEAFF
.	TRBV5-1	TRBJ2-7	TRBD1	TGCGCCAGCAGCTTGTTCTGGGACAGGGGAGGATACGAGCAGTACTTC	CASSLFWDRGGYEQYF
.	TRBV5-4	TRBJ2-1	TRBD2	TGTGCCAGCAGCCCAACCGGGACTAGCGGGACTAATGAGCAGTTCTTC	CASSPTGTSGTNEQFF
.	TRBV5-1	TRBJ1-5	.	TGCGCCAGCAGCTTGGGCTTCAGTGGCAATCAGCCCCAGCATTTT	CASSLGFSGNQPQHF
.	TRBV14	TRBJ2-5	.	TGTGCCAGCAGCCAAGAATTGGGGGGAGGAGAGACCCAGTACTTC	CASSQELGGGETQYF
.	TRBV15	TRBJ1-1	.	TGTGCCACCAGCGAGCAGGGTAAGGAAGCTTTCTTT	CATSEQGKEAFF
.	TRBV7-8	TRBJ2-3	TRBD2	TGTGCCAGCAGCCCTACGGGGGGAACGGGTGATACGCAGTATTTT	CASSPTGGTGDTQYF
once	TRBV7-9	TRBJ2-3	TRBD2	TGTGCCAGCCGAGGGGGGACTAGCGGGCTCACAGATACGCAGTATTTT	CASRGGTSGLTDTQYF
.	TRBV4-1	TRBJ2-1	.	TGCGCCAGCAGCCAAGAACCCGGTACTAATGAGCAGTTCTTC	CASSQEPGTNEQFF
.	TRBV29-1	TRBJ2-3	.	TGCAGCGTGAAAGGGGGAACACAAGATACGCAGTATTTT	CSVKGGTQDTQYF
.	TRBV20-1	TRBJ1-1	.	TGCAGTGCAAAAGACGGGAGTGAAGCTTTCTTT	CSAKDGSEAFF
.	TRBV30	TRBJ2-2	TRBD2	TGTGCCTGGAGCCCCTCAGGACTAGCGTTTACCGGGGAGCTGTTTTTT	CAWSPSGLAFTGELFF